This entry describes one T cell receptor beta chain. What it recognizes is unknown. Donors, healthy HIV-negative adults, lacked recent acute infections or vaccinations. The data were taken from a study of shared clonotypes between healthy human individuals. Study results and caveats: Relative to clonotypes present in all four donors, those not shared had lower generation probabilities. Read depth was anticipated to influence clonotype sharing among donors.

The repertoire was sequenced with immunoSEQ multiplex PCR; TCRdb's copy has only in-frame clones and lacks some. The sample has about 330,000 clones; 87% are singletons. V was cut by 1 base and J by 14 bases, with 12 bases left in between. Germline V gene sequence: CDR1 MNHNS, CDR2 SASEGT. The CDR3 totals 13 residues. This chain uses TRBV6-1 with TRBJ1-6; maybe TRBD1 (5 bases). The source material was memory CD8+ T cells sorted from blood. Indicated subset: CD45RO+ cells pooled with CCR7-negative TemRA cells. This receptor was obtained from a man aged 18 to 29 in good health. The CDR3 DNA is TGTGCCAGCAGTGAAGGGCCAGGGTGGGCCCTCCACTTT. It specifies CASSEGPGWALHF.